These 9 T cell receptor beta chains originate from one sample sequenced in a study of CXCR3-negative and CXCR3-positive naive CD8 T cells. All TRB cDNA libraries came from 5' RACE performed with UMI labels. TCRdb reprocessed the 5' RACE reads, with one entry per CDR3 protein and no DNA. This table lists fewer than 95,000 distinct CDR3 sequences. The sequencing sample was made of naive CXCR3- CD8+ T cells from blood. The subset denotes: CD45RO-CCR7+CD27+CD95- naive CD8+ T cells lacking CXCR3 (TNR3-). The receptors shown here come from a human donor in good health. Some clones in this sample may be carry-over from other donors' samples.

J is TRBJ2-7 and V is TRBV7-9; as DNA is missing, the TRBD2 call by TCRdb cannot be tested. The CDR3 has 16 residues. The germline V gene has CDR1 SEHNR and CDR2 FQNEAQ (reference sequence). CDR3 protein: CASSPRTSGRGYEQYF.

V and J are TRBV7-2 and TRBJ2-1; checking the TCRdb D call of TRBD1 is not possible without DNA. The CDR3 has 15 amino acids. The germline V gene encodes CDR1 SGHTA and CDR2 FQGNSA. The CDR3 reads CASSSLDGAIDEQFF. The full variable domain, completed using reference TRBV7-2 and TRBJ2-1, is GAGVSQSPSNKVTEKGKDVELRCDPISGHTALYWYRQSLGQGLEFLIYFQGNSAPDKSGLPSDRFSAERTGGSVSTLTIQRTQQEDSAVYLCASSSLDGAIDEQFFGPGTRLTVL.

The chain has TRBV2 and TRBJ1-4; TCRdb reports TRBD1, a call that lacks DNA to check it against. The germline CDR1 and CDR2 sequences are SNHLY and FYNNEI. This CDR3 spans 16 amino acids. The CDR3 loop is CASKSMPGTGGEKLFF.

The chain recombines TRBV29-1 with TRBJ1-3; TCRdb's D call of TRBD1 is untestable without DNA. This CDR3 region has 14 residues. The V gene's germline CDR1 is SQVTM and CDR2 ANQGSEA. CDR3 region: CSVEDRDPGNTIYF.

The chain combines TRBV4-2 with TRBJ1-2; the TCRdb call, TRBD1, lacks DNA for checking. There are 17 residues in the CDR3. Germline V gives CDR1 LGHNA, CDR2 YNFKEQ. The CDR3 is CASSQSQIQDRFYGYTF.

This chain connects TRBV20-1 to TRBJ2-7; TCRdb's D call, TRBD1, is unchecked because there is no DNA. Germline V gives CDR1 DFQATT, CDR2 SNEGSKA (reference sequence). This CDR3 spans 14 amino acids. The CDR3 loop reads CSANDRGLSYEQYF.

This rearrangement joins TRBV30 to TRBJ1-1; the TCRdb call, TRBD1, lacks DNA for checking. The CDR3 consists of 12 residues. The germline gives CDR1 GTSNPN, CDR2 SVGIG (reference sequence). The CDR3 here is CAWTPGVAEAFF.

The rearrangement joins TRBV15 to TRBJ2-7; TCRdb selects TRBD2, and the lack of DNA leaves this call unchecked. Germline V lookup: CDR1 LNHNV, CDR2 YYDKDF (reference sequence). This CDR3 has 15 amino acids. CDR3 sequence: CATSRVQRESYEQYF.

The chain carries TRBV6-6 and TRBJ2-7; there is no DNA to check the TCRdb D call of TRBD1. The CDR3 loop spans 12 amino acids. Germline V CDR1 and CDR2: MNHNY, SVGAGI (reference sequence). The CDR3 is CASSTTVYEQYF.